This passage covers 16 T cell receptor beta chains from one sample sequenced in a study of graft-versus-host responses after intestinal transplantation. Profiled with immunoSEQ multiplex PCR; TCRdb holds only in-frame clones, not every one. There are 100,000 or so clones in the sample; roughly 91% occur only once, and roughly 0.2% lies in the top ten. Antigens for these TCRs are unknown. The sample here was unstimulated CD4+ T cells sorted from spleen or lymph node cells, taken before transplant. These receptors were taken from a human donor who was the organ donor for an intestinal transplant.

This clone was detected a few times. The rearrangement uses TRBV28 and TRBJ2-7, with D perhaps matching TRBD2 (5 bases). Germline V gene data show CDR1 as MDHEN and CDR2 as SYDVKM. The CDR3 contains 13 residues. Trimming left V 5 bases short and J 4 bases short, with 12 bases between. DNA for the CDR3: TGTGCCAGCAGTCTACCCGGCGGGTACGAGCAGTACTTC. This gives the protein CASSLPGGYEQYF.

The chain has TRBV5-4 and TRBJ1-6; D possibly corresponds to TRBD1 (6 bases). V shed 7 bases and J shed 4 bases, with 9 bases lying between them. Germline V gene data show CDR1 as SGHNT and CDR2 as YYREEE (reference sequence). This CDR3 spans 13 amino acids. CDR3 coding DNA: TGTGCCAGCGGGACACAGTATAATTCACCCCTCCACTTT. Protein: CASGTQYNSPLHF.

This CDR3 is CASSTYLTGHEQYF. The CDR3 nucleotides are TGTGCCAGTAGTACGTACCTTACAGGGCACGAGCAGTACTTC. The chain links TRBV19 to TRBJ2-7; TRBD1 might be the D (6 bases). Germline CDR1 and CDR2: LNHDA and SQIVND (reference sequence). V was trimmed by 4 bases and J by 5 bases, leaving 15 bases between them. This CDR3 spans 14 amino acids.

This chain connects TRBV5-6 to TRBJ2-3; D is perhaps TRBD1 (5 bases). The CDR3 loop spans 16 amino acids. V was cut by 1 base and J by 2 bases, with 14 bases left in between. Per the germline V gene, CDR1 is SGHDT and CDR2 is YYEEEE. The CDR3 protein is CASSLYRRAITDTQYF. For the CDR3, the DNA is TGTGCCAGCAGCTTGTACAGGCGAGCCATCACAGATACGCAGTATTTT.

This clone has a single count. This chain connects TRBV4-2 to TRBJ2-1, with D tentatively TRBD1 (6 bases). The V end lost 1 base, the J end lost 12 bases, and 13 bases lay between the germline ends. CDR3 length: 13 residues. The V gene's germline CDR1 is LGHNA and CDR2 YNFKEQ. The CDR3 DNA follows: TGTGCCAGCAGCCAAGTGAGGACAGTCGGGCAGTTCTTC. Its protein product is CASSQVRTVGQFF.

This chain uses TRBV28 with TRBJ2-7; 7 nucleotides agree with TRBD1. Germline CDR1 and CDR2: MDHEN and SYDVKM. The CDR3 has 15 residues. With V trimmed by 6 bases and J by 3 bases, 11 bases remained unmatched. Here the CDR3 reads CASSPYQGGLYEQYF. CDR3 nucleotides: TGTGCCAGCAGCCCATATCAAGGGGGCCTCTACGAGCAGTACTTC.

The chain employs TRBV4-3 and TRBJ1-4; 8 bases line up with TRBD1. Germline loops: CDR1 LGHNA, CDR2 YSLEER. V lost 1 base and J lost 2; bases outside the gene matches: 6. The CDR3 loop spans 17 amino acids. This chain's CDR3 is CASSQAGQGRTNEKLFF. The CDR3 bases are TGCGCCAGCAGCCAAGCTGGACAGGGAAGGACTAATGAAAAACTGTTTTTT.

The V call is TRBV4-3, the J call TRBJ2-1, with TRBD2 matching over 14 bases. Losses at the gene ends were 0 bases for V and 15 bases for J; bases not matched to a gene: 16. The V gene's germline CDR1 is LGHNA and CDR2 YSLEER. There are 18 residues in the CDR3. CDR3 bases: TGCGCCAGCAGCCAAGACATCCGACTAGCGGGGGGGCTCCAACTTCGGTTCTTC. Translating gives CASSQDIRLAGGLQLRFF.

This clone was seen a single time. This chain links TRBV9 with TRBJ1-1; TRBD1 matches 10 bases. CDR3 length: 14 amino acids. In germline, CDR1 is SGDLS, CDR2 YYNGEE. The V gene end was trimmed by 4 bases and the J gene end by 5 bases; junction bases not matched to a gene: 5. The CDR3 is CASSSRQGATEAFF. CDR3 nucleotide sequence: TGTGCCAGCAGCTCCCGACAGGGGGCAACTGAAGCTTTCTTT.

The chain combines TRBV13 with TRBJ1-3; TRBD1 aligns across 7 bases. V trimming: 5 bases; J trimming: 0 bases; junction bases outside the gene matches: 7. CDR3 size: 16 residues. Germline lookup yields CDR1 PRHDT and CDR2 FYEKMQ (reference sequence). Here the CDR3 reads CASSMGQPLSGNTIYF. CDR3 coding DNA: TGTGCCAGCAGCATGGGACAGCCCCTCTCTGGAAACACCATATATTTT.

J is TRBJ2-7 and V is TRBV6-5; 7 bases are a match to TRBD1. Germline assignment: CDR1 MNHEY and CDR2 SVGAGI. The trim removed 10 bases at V and 0 bases at J, leaving 6 bases unmatched. The CDR3 loop spans 13 amino acids. CDR3 amino acids: CATRDSSSYEQYF. The CDR3 nucleotides read TGTGCCACCAGGGACAGTAGCTCCTACGAGCAGTACTTC.

The gene calls are TRBV5-1 and TRBJ2-2, with TRBD1 as a possible D gene (6 bases). The germline V and J ends were trimmed by 0 bases and 0 bases, with 6 bases remaining between them. Looked up from germline, CDR1 is SGHRS and CDR2 is YFSETQ. The CDR3 covers 15 residues. CDR3 amino acids: CASSLGTANTGELFF. CDR3 nucleotides: TGCGCCAGCAGCTTGGGGACAGCGAACACCGGGGAGCTGTTTTTT.

J is TRBJ1-2 and V is TRBV4-1; 7 positions match TRBD1. Germline lookup yields CDR1 MGHRA and CDR2 YSYEKL. The CDR3 is 18 amino acids. Unmatched junction bases numbered 12, after V lost 1 base and J lost 1 base. The CDR3 is CASSQVKTQQGLNYGYTF. The CDR3 DNA sequence: TGCGCCAGCAGCCAAGTTAAGACCCAACAGGGGCTTAACTATGGCTACACCTTC.

The J gene is TRBJ2-7, the V gene TRBV7-9; 9 positions agree with TRBD2. V lost 8 bases and J lost 4; bases outside the gene matches: 6. The length of the CDR3 is 13 residues. The V gene's germline CDR1 is SEHNR and CDR2 FQNEAQ (reference sequence). The CDR3 here is CASRGLAGYEQYF. The CDR3 nucleotides read TGTGCCAGCCGGGGACTAGCTGGGTACGAGCAGTACTTC. Using reference TRBV7-9 and TRBJ2-7 for the parts outside the CDR3, the full variable domain is DTGVSQNPRHKITKRGQNVTFRCDPISEHNRLYWYRQTLGQGPEFLTYFQNEAQLEKSRLLSDRFSAERPKGSFSTLEIQRTEQGDSAMYLCASRGLAGYEQYFGPGTRLTVT.

The chain carries TRBV4-3 and TRBJ2-2, with a possible D match to TRBD1 (8 bases). V was shortened by 5 bases and J by 3 bases, with 19 bases between the two germline ends. The germline V gene encodes CDR1 LGHNA and CDR2 YSLEER. CDR3 length equals 17 residues. CDR3 in DNA: TGCGCCAGCAGCTACACAGGGGGGGCCTTGGACACCGGGGAGCTGTTTTTT. This encodes CASSYTGGALDTGELFF.

The chain joins TRBV4-1 to TRBJ2-7; 11 positions agree with TRBD1. Losses at the gene ends were 1 base for V and 7 bases for J; bases not matched to a gene: 6. This CDR3 is 15 amino acids long. Germline-derived CDR1 and CDR2 are MGHRA and YSYEKL. The CDR3 loop reads CASSQVDRGRWEQYF. CDR3 DNA: TGCGCCAGCAGCCAAGTGGACAGGGGGCGATGGGAGCAGTACTTC.